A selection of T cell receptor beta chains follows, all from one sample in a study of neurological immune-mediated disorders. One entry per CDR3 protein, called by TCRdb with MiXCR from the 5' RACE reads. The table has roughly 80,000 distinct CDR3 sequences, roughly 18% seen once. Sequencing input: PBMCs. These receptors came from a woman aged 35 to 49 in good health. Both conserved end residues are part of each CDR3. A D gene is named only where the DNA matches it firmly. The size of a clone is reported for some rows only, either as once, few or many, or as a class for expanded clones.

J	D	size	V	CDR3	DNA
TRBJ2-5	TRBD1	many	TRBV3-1	CASSRGTGKETQYF	TGTGCCAGCAGCCGCGGGACAGGAAAAGAGACCCAGTACTTC
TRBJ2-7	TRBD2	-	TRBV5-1	CASSLGPSGGYEQYF	TGCGCCAGCAGCTTGGGGCCTAGCGGGGGTTACGAGCAGTACTTC
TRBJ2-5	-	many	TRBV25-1	CASSGGGAQYF	TGTGCCAGCAGTGGGGGGGGCGCCCAGTACTTC
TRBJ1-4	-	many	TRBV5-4	CASSSRSNEKLFF	TGTGCCAGCAGCTCCCGTTCCAATGAAAAACTGTTTTTT
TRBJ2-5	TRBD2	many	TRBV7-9	CASSPGTSGETQYF	TGTGCCAGCAGCCCGGGGACTAGCGGGGAGACCCAGTACTTC
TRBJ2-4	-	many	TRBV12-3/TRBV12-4	CASSVQESKNIQYF	TGTGCCAGCAGTGTACAGGAGAGCAAAAACATTCAGTACTTC
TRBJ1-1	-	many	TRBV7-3	CASSPGPQNTEAFF	TGTGCCAGCAGCCCTGGCCCTCAGAACACTGAAGCTTTCTTT
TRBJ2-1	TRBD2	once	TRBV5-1	CASSPAGGGSSYNEQFF	TGCGCCAGCAGCCCGGCTGGCGGGGGGAGCTCCTACAATGAGCAGTTCTTC
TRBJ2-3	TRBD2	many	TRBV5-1	CASSWGTSGGTDTQYF	TGCGCCAGCAGCTGGGGGACTAGCGGGGGAACAGATACGCAGTATTTT
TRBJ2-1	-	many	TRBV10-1	CASSERRDEQFF	TGCGCCAGCAGTGAGAGGAGGGATGAGCAGTTCTTC
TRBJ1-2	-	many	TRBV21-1	CASSGFRQGRSARSNYGYTF	TGTGCCAGCAGCGGGTTTCGACAGGGAAGATCTGCCAGGTCAAACTATGGCTACACCTTC
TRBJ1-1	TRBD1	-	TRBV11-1	CASSFGGTEGSEAFF	TGTGCCAGCAGCTTCGGCGGGACAGAGGGTTCTGAAGCTTTCTTT
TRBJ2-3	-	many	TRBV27	CASSLTPGQSSTDTQYF	TGTGCCAGCAGTTTAACCCCAGGACAGAGTAGCACAGATACGCAGTATTTT
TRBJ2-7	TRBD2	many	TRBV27	CASSLSPRAGAYEQYF	TGTGCCAGCAGTTTATCTCCCCGGGCGGGGGCCTACGAGCAGTACTTC
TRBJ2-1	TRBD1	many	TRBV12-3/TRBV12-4	CASSSTGATGNEQFF	TGTGCCAGCAGTTCGACAGGGGCCACTGGCAATGAGCAGTTCTTC
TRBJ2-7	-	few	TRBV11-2	CASSLTGTQSSYEQYF	TGTGCCAGCAGCTTGACCGGGACCCAGAGCTCCTACGAGCAGTACTTC
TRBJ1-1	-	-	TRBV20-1	CSLYGGRTEAFF	TGCAGCCTTTATGGGGGGCGTACTGAAGCTTTCTTT
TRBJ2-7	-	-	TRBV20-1	CSASPLGRTNYEQYF	TGCAGTGCTTCCCCCTTGGGGCGGACGAACTACGAGCAGTACTTC
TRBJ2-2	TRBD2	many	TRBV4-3	CASSQAGAGDTGELFF	TGCGCCAGCAGCCAAGCGGGAGCGGGGGACACCGGGGAGCTGTTTTTT
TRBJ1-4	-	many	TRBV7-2	CASSQGGGGKLFF	TGTGCCAGCAGCCAAGGGGGAGGTGGGAAACTGTTTTTT
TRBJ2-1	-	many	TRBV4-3	CASSQDMGGEQFF	TGCGCCAGCAGCCAAGATATGGGAGGAGAGCAGTTCTTC
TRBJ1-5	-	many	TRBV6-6	CASIQGVNQPQHF	TGTGCCAGCATACAGGGAGTAAATCAGCCCCAGCATTTT
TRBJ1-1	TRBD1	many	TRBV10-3	CAISESTGGNTEAFF	TGTGCCATCAGTGAGTCAACAGGGGGAAATACTGAAGCTTTCTTT
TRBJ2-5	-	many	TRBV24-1	CATAARGDGETQYF	TGTGCCACCGCGGCGAGAGGTGATGGAGAGACCCAGTACTTC
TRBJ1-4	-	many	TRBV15	CATSRLRGHEKLFF	TGTGCCACCAGCAGACTCCGGGGCCATGAAAAACTGTTTTTT
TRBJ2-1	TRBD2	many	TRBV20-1	CSAPQRGGAEQFF	TGCAGTGCCCCGCAGCGGGGGGGCGCTGAGCAGTTCTTC
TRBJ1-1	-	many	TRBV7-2	CASSLEAGRAEAFF	TGTGCCAGCAGCTTAGAGGCAGGGAGGGCTGAAGCTTTCTTT
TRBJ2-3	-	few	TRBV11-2	CASSLVSGASGRTDTQYF	TGTGCCAGCAGCTTAGTCTCGGGGGCTAGCGGCCGCACAGATACGCAGTATTTT
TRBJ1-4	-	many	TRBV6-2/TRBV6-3	CASSPWGTTNEKLFF	TGTGCCAGCTCCCCCTGGGGAACAACTAATGAAAAACTGTTTTTT
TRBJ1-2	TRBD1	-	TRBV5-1	CASSVGQGYGYTF	TGCGCCAGCAGCGTGGGACAGGGCTATGGCTACACCTTC
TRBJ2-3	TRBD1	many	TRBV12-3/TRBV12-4	CASSSTGATDTQYF	TGTGCCAGCAGTTCGACAGGGGCCACAGATACGCAGTATTTT
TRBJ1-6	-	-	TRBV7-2	CASSPQEFNSPLHF	TGTGCCAGCAGCCCGCAGGAGTTTAATTCACCCCTCCACTTT
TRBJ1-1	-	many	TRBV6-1	CASRLGPVTEAFF	TGTGCCAGTAGGCTGGGTCCAGTCACTGAAGCTTTCTTT
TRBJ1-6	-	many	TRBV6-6	CASSYGLDNSPLHF	TGTGCCAGCAGTTACGGGTTGGACAATTCACCCCTCCACTTT
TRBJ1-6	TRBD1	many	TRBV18	CASSLKGQVWELNSPLHF	TGTGCCAGCTCACTCAAGGGACAGGTTTGGGAGTTGAATTCACCCCTCCACTTT
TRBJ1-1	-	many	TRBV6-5	CASSYRGGSFF	TGTGCCAGCAGTTACAGGGGGGGATCATTCTTT
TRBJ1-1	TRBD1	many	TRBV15	CATSRAQIRDRGSTEAFF	TGTGCCACCAGCAGGGCTCAAATCCGGGACAGGGGAAGCACTGAAGCTTTCTTT
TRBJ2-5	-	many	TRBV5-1	CASSLLLDREETQYF	TGCGCCAGCAGCTTGTTGCTGGACAGAGAAGAGACCCAGTACTTC
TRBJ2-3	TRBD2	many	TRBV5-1	CASSSGSGGDTQYF	TGCGCCAGCAGCTCCGGTAGCGGGGGGGATACGCAGTATTTT
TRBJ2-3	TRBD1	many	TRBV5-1	CASSRQGDPSTDTQYF	TGCGCCAGCAGCCGACAGGGGGACCCTAGCACAGATACGCAGTATTTT
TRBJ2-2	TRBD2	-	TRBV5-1	CASQPRGLNTGELFF	TGCGCCAGCCAACCGCGGGGGTTAAACACCGGGGAGCTGTTTTTT
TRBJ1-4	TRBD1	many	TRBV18	CASRPGTGLGPEKLFF	TGTGCCAGCCGTCCCGGGACAGGGTTGGGCCCCGAAAAACTGTTTTTT
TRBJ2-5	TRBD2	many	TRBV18	CASCTGGGARETQYF	TGTGCCAGCTGCACGGGCGGGGGGGCCCGAGAGACCCAGTACTTC
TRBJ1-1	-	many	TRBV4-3	CASSTRPDSNTEAFF	TGCGCCAGCAGCACTCGCCCGGACAGTAACACTGAAGCTTTCTTT
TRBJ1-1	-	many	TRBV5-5	CASSGQTNTEAFF	TGTGCCAGCAGCGGGCAGACGAACACTGAAGCTTTCTTT
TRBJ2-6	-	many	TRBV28	CASSQSREGAVQSGANVLTF	TGTGCCAGCAGCCAATCCCGGGAGGGGGCTGTACAATCTGGGGCCAACGTCCTGACTTTC
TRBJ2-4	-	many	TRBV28	CASSSDGGWYF	TGTGCCAGCAGTTCGGATGGAGGCTGGTACTTC
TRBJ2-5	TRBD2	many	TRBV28	CASNLVTSGGWEAETQYF	TGTGCCAGCAATCTTGTGACTAGCGGGGGCTGGGAGGCAGAGACCCAGTACTTC
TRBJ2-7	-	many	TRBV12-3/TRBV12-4	CASSLQGSYEQYF	TGTGCCAGCAGTCTGCAGGGTTCCTACGAGCAGTACTTC
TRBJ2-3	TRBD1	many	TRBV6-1	CASCDGKNRGVPDTQYF	TGTGCCAGCTGTGACGGAAAAAACAGGGGAGTTCCAGATACGCAGTATTTT
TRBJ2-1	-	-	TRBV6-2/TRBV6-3	CASSAPGYHWDEQFF	TGTGCCAGCAGCGCTCCGGGATACCATTGGGATGAGCAGTTCTTC
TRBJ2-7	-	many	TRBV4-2	CASSQKTTGGGYEQYF	TGTGCCAGCAGCCAAAAAACAACAGGCGGCGGTTACGAGCAGTACTTC
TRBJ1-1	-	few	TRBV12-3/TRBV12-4	CASSNQVNTEAFF	TGTGCCAGCAGTAATCAAGTGAACACTGAAGCTTTCTTT
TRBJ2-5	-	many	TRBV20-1	CSARGTAPETQYF	TGCAGTGCTAGAGGGACAGCACCGGAGACCCAGTACTTC
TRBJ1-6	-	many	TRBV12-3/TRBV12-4	CASSFGYNSPLHF	TGTGCCAGCAGTTTTGGCTATAATTCACCCCTCCACTTT